At least ten counts were recorded for the clone carrying this T cell receptor beta chain. The data are from a study of HIV-infected children after antiretroviral therapy interruption. Study information: Interruption-arm samples span weeks 0, 12, interruption end (24 or 48), and about 3 years post-study. Continuous-treatment samples came from weeks 0, 48 and 150.

Treatment in this sample: PENTA 11 planned treatment interruption arm or continuous ART arm. A 3' RACE protocol on RNA, with unique molecular identifiers, produced the TCR library. In TCRdb, the 3' RACE reads were re-called with MiXCR into one record per CDR3 protein. The sample has about 89,000 distinct CDR3 sequences; about 7% are singletons. The V gene lost 2 bases and the J gene lost 2 bases, with 7 bases spanning the gap. This CDR3 spans 14 amino acids. CDR1 LNHDA and CDR2 SQIVND come from the germline V gene (reference sequence). This sample comprised CD45RA+ CD4+ T cells from PBMCs, pooled from several time points, obtained from a donor given antiretroviral therapy, either interrupted or continuous. As to subset: naive CD4+ CD45RA+ CD45RO- T cells. The TCR comes from a pool of human donors with HIV. The chain is built from TRBV19 and TRBJ1-5; possibly TRBD1 for D (5 bases). DNA for the CDR3: TGTGCCAGTAGTATAAGAGGGGGCAATCAGCCCCAGCATTTT. This encodes CASSIRGGNQPQHF.